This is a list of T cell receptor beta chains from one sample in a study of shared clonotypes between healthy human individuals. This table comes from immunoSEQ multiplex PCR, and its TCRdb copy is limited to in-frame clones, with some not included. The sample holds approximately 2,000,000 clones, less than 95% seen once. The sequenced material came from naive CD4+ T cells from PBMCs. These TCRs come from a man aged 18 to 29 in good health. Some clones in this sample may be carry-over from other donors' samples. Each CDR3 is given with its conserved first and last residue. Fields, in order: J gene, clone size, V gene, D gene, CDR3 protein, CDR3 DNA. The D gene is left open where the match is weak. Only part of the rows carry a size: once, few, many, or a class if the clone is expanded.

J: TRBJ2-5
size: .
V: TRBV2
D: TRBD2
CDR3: CASSRARLAGEETQYF
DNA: TGTGCCAGCAGTCGAGCCCGTCTAGCGGGGGAAGAGACCCAGTACTTC

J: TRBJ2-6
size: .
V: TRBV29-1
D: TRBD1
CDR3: CSVADTGTGGSGANVLTF
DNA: TGCAGCGTAGCCGATACCGGGACAGGGGGCTCTGGGGCCAACGTCCTGACTTTC

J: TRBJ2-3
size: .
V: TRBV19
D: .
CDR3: CASSETGTGTDTQYF
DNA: TGTGCCAGTAGTGAAACCGGGACTGGCACCGATACGCAGTATTTT

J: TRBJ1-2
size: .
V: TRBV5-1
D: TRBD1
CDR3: CASSQGNRGTYYGYTF
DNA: TGCGCCAGCAGCCAAGGAAACAGGGGAACTTACTATGGCTACACCTTC

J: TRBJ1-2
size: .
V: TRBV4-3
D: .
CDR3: CASSQATVGPNYGYTF
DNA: TGCGCCAGCAGCCAAGCTACAGTAGGACCAAACTATGGCTACACCTTC

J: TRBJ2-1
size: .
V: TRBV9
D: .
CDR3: CASSAALRESNEQFF
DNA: TGTGCCAGCAGCGCCGCACTCCGGGAGTCCAATGAGCAGTTCTTC

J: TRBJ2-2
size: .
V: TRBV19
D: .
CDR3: CASSTGNTGELFF
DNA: TGTGCCAGTAGTACAGGGAACACCGGGGAGCTGTTTTTT

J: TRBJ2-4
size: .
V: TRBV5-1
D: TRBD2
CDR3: CASRRTSGVGDIQYF
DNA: TGCGCCAGCAGACGGACTAGCGGTGTGGGGGACATTCAGTACTTC

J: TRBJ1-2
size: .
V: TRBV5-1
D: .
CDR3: CASSSPDLGRSYGYTF
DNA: TGCGCCAGCAGCTCGCCCGATCTCGGGCGATCCTATGGCTACACCTTC

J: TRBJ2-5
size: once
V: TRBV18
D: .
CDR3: CASSPRGLAETQYF
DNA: TGTGCCAGCTCACCGCGAGGACTGGCAGAGACCCAGTACTTC

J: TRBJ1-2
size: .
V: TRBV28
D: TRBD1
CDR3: CASSSPGQGFYGYTF
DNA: TGTGCCAGCAGTTCACCGGGACAGGGGTTCTATGGCTACACCTTC

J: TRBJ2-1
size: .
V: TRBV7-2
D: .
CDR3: CASSLGLPSGSYNEQFF
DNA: TGTGCCAGCAGCTTGGGACTTCCTTCCGGCTCCTACAATGAGCAGTTCTTC

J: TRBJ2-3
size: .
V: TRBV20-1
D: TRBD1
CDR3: CSAPTGPTQYF
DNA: TGCAGTGCCCCGACAGGGCCCACGCAGTATTTT

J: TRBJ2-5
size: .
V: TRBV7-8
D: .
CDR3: CASSLAEPQETQYF
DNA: TGTGCCAGCAGCTTAGCAGAGCCCCAAGAGACCCAGTACTTC

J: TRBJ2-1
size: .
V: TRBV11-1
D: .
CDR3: CASSLERDEQFF
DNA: TGTGCCAGCAGCTTAGAGAGGGATGAGCAGTTCTTC

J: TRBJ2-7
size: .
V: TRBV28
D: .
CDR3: CASARGLESYEQYF
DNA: TGTGCCAGCGCCCGGGGGTTAGAATCCTACGAGCAGTACTTC

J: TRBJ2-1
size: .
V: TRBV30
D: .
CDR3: CARRLNSYNEQFF
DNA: TGTGCCAGAAGACTCAACTCCTACAATGAGCAGTTCTTC

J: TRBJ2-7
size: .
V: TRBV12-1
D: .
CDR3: CASSSTSGRGEQYF
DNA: TGTGCCAGCAGCTCGACTAGCGGGAGGGGCGAGCAGTACTTC

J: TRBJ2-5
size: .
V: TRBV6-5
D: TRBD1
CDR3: CASRSQGAKTQYF
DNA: TGTGCCAGCAGATCCCAGGGGGCGAAGACCCAGTACTTC

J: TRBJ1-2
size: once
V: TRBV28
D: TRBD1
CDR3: CASSTGGLDYGYTF
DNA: TGTGCCAGCAGCACAGGGGGCCTTGACTATGGCTACACCTTC

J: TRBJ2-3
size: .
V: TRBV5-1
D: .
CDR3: CASSSGGDRHTDTQYF
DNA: TGCGCCAGCAGCTCCGGGGGGGACAGACACACAGATACGCAGTATTTT

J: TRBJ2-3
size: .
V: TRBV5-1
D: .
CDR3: CASSLAAGFTDTQYF
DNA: TGCGCCAGCAGCTTGGCTGCCGGATTCACTGATACGCAGTATTTT

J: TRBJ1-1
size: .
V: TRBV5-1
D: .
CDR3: CASSHDSHTEAFF
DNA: TGCGCCAGCAGCCACGACAGCCACACTGAAGCTTTCTTT

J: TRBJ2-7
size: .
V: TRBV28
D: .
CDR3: CASSLGVKVAYEQYF
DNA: TGTGCCAGCAGTTTAGGGGTTAAGGTTGCCTACGAGCAGTACTTC

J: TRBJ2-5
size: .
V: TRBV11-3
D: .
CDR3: CASSSGGGAETQYF
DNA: TGTGCCAGCAGCTCCGGAGGGGGAGCAGAGACCCAGTACTTC

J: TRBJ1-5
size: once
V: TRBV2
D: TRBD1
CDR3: CASSGDRGNQPQHF
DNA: TGTGCCAGCAGTGGGGACAGGGGCAATCAGCCCCAGCATTTT

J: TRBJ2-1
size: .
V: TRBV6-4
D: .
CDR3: CASSDSAGALAQFF
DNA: TGTGCCAGCAGTGACTCAGCTGGGGCGCTAGCGCAGTTCTTC

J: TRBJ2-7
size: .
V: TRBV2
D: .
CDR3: CASTGGGDYEQYF
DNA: TGTGCCAGCACAGGAGGCGGGGACTACGAGCAGTACTTC

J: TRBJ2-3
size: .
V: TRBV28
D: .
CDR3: CASTTGRRGSTDTQYF
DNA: TGTGCCAGCACCACAGGGAGGCGTGGGTCAACAGATACGCAGTATTTT

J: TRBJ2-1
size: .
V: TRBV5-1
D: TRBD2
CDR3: CASQDRLGLAGIDEQFF
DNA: TGCGCCAGCCAGGACAGACTCGGACTAGCGGGAATAGATGAGCAGTTCTTC

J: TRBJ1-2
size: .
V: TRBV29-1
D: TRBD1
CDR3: CSATGGAYGYTF
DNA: TGCAGCGCCACAGGGGGCGCGTATGGCTACACCTTC

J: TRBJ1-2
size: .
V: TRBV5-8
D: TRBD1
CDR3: CASSLGRQGSYGYTF
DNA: TGTGCCAGCAGCTTGGGACGACAGGGTTCCTATGGCTACACCTTC

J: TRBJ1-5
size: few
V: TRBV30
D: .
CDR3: CAWRKTGSDGNQPQHF
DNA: TGTGCCTGGAGGAAAACAGGGTCGGATGGCAATCAGCCCCAGCATTTT

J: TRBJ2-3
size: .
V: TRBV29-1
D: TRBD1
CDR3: CSAGDSNTDTQYF
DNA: TGCAGCGCTGGGGACAGTAACACAGATACGCAGTATTTT

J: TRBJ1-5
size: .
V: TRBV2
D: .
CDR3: CASSGDDSSYSNQPQHF
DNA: TGTGCCAGCAGTGGAGACGACAGTTCATATAGCAATCAGCCCCAGCATTTT

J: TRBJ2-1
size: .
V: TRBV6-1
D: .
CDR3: CASSERLGMGNEQFF
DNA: TGTGCCAGCAGTGAAAGGCTAGGGATGGGCAATGAGCAGTTCTTC

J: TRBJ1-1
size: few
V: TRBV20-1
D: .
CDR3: CSAKSNTEAFF
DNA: TGCAGTGCAAAGAGCAACACTGAAGCTTTCTTT

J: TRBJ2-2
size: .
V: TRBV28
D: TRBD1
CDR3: CASSKRQGAFFGELFF
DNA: TGTGCCAGCAGTAAGAGACAGGGGGCCTTCTTCGGGGAGCTGTTTTTT

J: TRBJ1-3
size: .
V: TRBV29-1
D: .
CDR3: CSGASGNTIYF
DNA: TGCAGCGGGGCCTCTGGAAACACCATATATTTT

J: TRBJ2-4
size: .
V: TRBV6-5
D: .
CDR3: CASSVGWGAKNIQYF
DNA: TGTGCCAGCTCCGTAGGGTGGGGTGCCAAAAACATTCAGTACTTC

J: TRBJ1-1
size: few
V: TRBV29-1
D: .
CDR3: CSVEATGVNTEAFF
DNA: TGCAGCGTTGAAGCAACCGGGGTCAACACTGAAGCTTTCTTT

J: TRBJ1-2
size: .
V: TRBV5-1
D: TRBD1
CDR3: CASSWSSGTGGLGDGYTF
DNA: TGCGCCAGCAGCTGGAGTTCCGGGACAGGGGGCCTTGGGGATGGCTACACCTTC